The next 20 T cell receptor beta chains were all read from a single sample in a study of blood T cells in healthy people across ages. The use of a sample-barcoded 5' primer and a J-beta primer mix characterized a second PCR of roughly 6 to 11 cycles. TCRdb re-called the 5' RACE reads with MiXCR, one entry per CDR3 protein. The sample carries around 940,000 distinct CDR3 sequences, about 51% recorded once. Specimen: blood. The receptors come from an older woman in good health.

This clonotype has a single count. This CDR3 is CASSESEGPYEQYF. The CDR3 DNA reads as TGTGCCAGCAGTGAATCGGAGGGCCCTTACGAGCAGTACTTC. The chain has TRBV25-1 and TRBJ2-7; a possible D gene is TRBD2 (6 bases). Trimming shortened V by 1 base and J by 4 bases, and 11 bases separated the two germline ends. Germline V gene sequence: CDR1 MGHDK, CDR2 SYGVNS. The CDR3 has 14 residues.

This clonotype was detected a few times. J is TRBJ2-5 and V is TRBV29-1; TRBD2 is a possible D gene (6 bases). The CDR3 totals 12 residues. Trimming took off 4 bases at V and 1 base at J, with 7 bases between the two ends. The germline V gene encodes CDR1 SQVTM and CDR2 ANQGSEA. Written as DNA, the CDR3 is TGCAGCGTTGCGGGAGTCCAAGAGACCCAGTACTTC. Its protein product is CSVAGVQETQYF.

This clonotype was observed a single time. This chain joins TRBV7-9 and TRBJ2-4; 7 positions match TRBD1. Gene TRBJ2-5 matches the end of the DNA better, so the J call may be wrong. The CDR3 loop spans 14 amino acids. Germline lookup yields CDR1 SEHNR and CDR2 FQNEAQ (reference sequence). The CDR3 DNA sequence: TGTGCCAGCAGCTACGCAGGGGGACGTGAGACCCAGTACTTC. Residues: CASSYAGGRETQYF.

The chain has TRBV4-2 and TRBJ2-4; 13 nucleotides agree with TRBD2. Germline V gene sequence: CDR1 LGHNA, CDR2 YNFKEQ. This CDR3 is built from 15 residues. Germline trimming cut 3 bases from V and 12 bases from J; bases unmatched to any gene: 8. The CDR3 DNA follows: TGTGCCAGCAGCCAGAGACTAGCGGGAGGCTTCCCTCAGTACTTC. It codes for CASSQRLAGGFPQYF.

In the case of this clonotype: The germline gene is not matched at one end of the junction; a read error may be the cause. V usage is TRBV7-8 and J usage is TRBJ2-5; D remains ambiguous. Germline CDR1 SGHVS, CDR2 FQNEAQ. The CDR3 is 17 residues long. CDR3 protein: CTSSFVLPGSPVETQYF. Here the CDR3 DNA reads TGTACCAGCAGCTTTGTCCTGCCGGGTTCCCCGGTCGAGACCCAGTACTTC.

This clonotype was seen a few times. The chain has TRBV7-2 and TRBJ2-5, with D perhaps matching TRBD2 (6 bases). Trimming left V 5 bases short and J 5 bases short, with 12 bases between. The CDR3 is 13 residues long. Per the germline V gene, CDR1 is SGHTA and CDR2 is FQGNSA. CDR3 sequence: CASSRTIRETQYF. CDR3 DNA: TGTGCCAGCAGCCGGACTATCCGGGAGACCCAGTACTTC.

In its sample, this clonotype was seen a few times. The chain links TRBV5-1 to TRBJ2-7, with 13 bases identical to TRBD2. CDR1 is SGHRS, CDR2 YFSETQ, per germline. Trimming removed 4 bases from V and 0 bases from J; junction bases left unmatched: 4. The CDR3 has 16 amino acids. The CDR3 here is CASSPGLAGDSYEQYF. In DNA form, the CDR3 reads TGCGCCAGCAGCCCCGGACTAGCGGGGGACTCCTACGAGCAGTACTTC.

The sample holds a few counts of this clonotype. This could be a read error, since a much larger clone is one nucleotide away. J is TRBJ2-1 and V is TRBV7-3, with 7 bases identical to TRBD2. The DNA end lines up better with TRBJ2-7; the J call may be wrong. Germline loops: CDR1 SGHTA, CDR2 FQGTGA. The CDR3 runs 16 residues. Here the CDR3 DNA reads TGTGCCAGCAGCTTAAGGGCTAGCGGTGCCTACAATGAGCAGTACTTC. Residues: CASSLRASGAYNEQYF.

The chain carries TRBV10-3 and TRBJ2-7; the D is unclear. V lost 3 bases to trimming and J lost 3 bases, with 12 bases between them. Germline V gene sequence: CDR1 ENHRY, CDR2 SYGVKD. The CDR3 is made up of 14 amino acids. The CDR3 sequence: CAISDPGDVYEQYF. For the CDR3, the DNA is TGTGCCATCAGTGACCCTGGGGATGTCTACGAGCAGTACTTC.

The chain employs TRBV4-2 and TRBJ1-6, with a possible D match to TRBD1 (6 bases). Germline loops: CDR1 LGHNA, CDR2 YNFKEQ. The CDR3 is made up of 15 amino acids. Trimming took 3 bases from V and 7 from J, leaving 13 bases between them. In DNA, the CDR3 is TGTGCCAGCAGCCACCCCGGGCAGGGGAATTCACCCCTCCACTTT. It is translated as CASSHPGQGNSPLHF.

The chain joins TRBV5-1 to TRBJ2-1, with D maybe TRBD2 (6 bases). This CDR3 has 17 amino acids. The germline V gene encodes CDR1 SGHRS and CDR2 YFSETQ. With 1 base removed from V and 2 bases from J, the gap between germline ends came to 16 bases. CDR3 in DNA: TGCGCCAGCAGCTTGTTGGGTCTAGCGAGTACCTACAATGAGCAGTTCTTC. It yields the protein CASSLLGLASTYNEQFF.

The genes are TRBV21-1 and TRBJ2-7; the D call of TRBD2 is as the table states it, not checked on the DNA. TRBV21-1 is deemed a pseudogene. This CDR3 is 13 amino acids long. The CDR3 sequence is CASKEGKAYEQYF. Here the CDR3 DNA reads TGTGCCAGCAAAGAGGGTAAAGCCTACGAGCAGTACTTC.

The chain uses TRBV20-1 and TRBJ2-3; no clear D gene. Between the trimmed V and J ends, which lost 5 bases and 5 bases, there was a span of 17 bases. Germline lookup yields CDR1 DFQATT and CDR2 SNEGSKA (reference sequence). The CDR3 spans 14 residues. CDR3 in DNA: TGCAGTGCTCCCGAGCCATTTGGGGAAGATACGCAGTATTTT. As protein: CSAPEPFGEDTQYF.

This chain joins TRBV27 and TRBJ2-7; TRBD2 matches at 13 bases. The V and J ends lost 5 bases and 4 bases, in that order; junction bases with no gene match: 8. This CDR3 has 16 amino acids. Germline V gene sequence: CDR1 MNHEY, CDR2 SMNVEV (reference sequence). The CDR3 is CASSATGTSGAYEQYF. CDR3 DNA: TGTGCCAGCAGTGCCACAGGGACTAGCGGGGCTTACGAGCAGTACTTC.

CDR3 bases: TGCGCCAGCAGTGGGGGGACTAGCGGGGAGGGCCGGGTAAATGAGCAGTACTTC. Translating gives CASSGGTSGEGRVNEQYF. V and J are TRBV10-2 and TRBJ2-5; 13 nucleotides match TRBD2. This CDR3 comprises 18 residues. Germline lookup yields CDR1 WSHSY and CDR2 SAAADI. Unmatched junction bases numbered 19, after V lost 4 bases and J lost 11 bases.

The rearrangement joins TRBV2 to TRBJ1-5, with D tentatively TRBD1 (6 bases). The germline V gene has CDR1 SNHLY and CDR2 FYNNEI. The CDR3 is 14 residues long. Trimming took 4 bases from V and 6 from J, leaving 13 bases between them. The CDR3 sequence is CASSGGGDGQPQHF. Here the CDR3 DNA reads TGTGCCAGCAGTGGAGGGGGAGACGGTCAGCCCCAGCATTTT.

The rearrangement links TRBV6-5 to TRBJ2-5; no clear D. Trimming removed 0 bases at V and 2 bases at J, with 7 bases between. The CDR3 covers 14 residues. The germline V gene encodes CDR1 MNHEY and CDR2 SVGAGI. In DNA, the CDR3 is TGTGCCAGCAGTTACTCAAGCCCACAAGAGACCCAGTACTTC. It yields the protein CASSYSSPQETQYF.

The chain is built from TRBV12-3 or TRBV12-4 and TRBJ2-3, with D perhaps matching TRBD2 (5 bases). The CDR3 length is 15 residues. V dropped 5 bases and J dropped 6 bases, with 18 bases sitting between them. In DNA, the CDR3 is TGTGCCAGCAGTCTCGCCGGGCCCGAGGGTGATACGCAGTATTTT. This codes for CASSLAGPEGDTQYF.

The rearrangement uses TRBV12-3 or TRBV12-4 and TRBJ1-4, with 9 bases matching TRBD1. The V segment lost 10 bases and the J segment 4 bases; nucleotides outside the gene matches: 10. This CDR3 is built from 15 residues. The CDR3, as DNA: TGTGCCAACTCATACGGGACAGGGAGTAATGAAAAACTGTTTTTT. It codes for CANSYGTGSNEKLFF.

The gene calls are TRBV5-1 and TRBJ2-3, with a tentative D call TRBD1 (6 bases). CDR3 size: 14 residues. Per the germline V gene, CDR1 is SGHRS and CDR2 is YFSETQ. V was cut by 4 bases and J by 5 bases, with 14 bases left in between. The DNA for the CDR3 is TGCGCCAGCAGCAGAACAGGGTCGGAAGATACGCAGTATTTT. It specifies CASSRTGSEDTQYF. The variable domain in full, with the rest retrieved from reference TRBV5-1 and TRBJ2-3, is KAGVTQTPRYLIKTRGQQVTLSCSPISGHRSVSWYQQTPGQGLQFLFEYFSETQRNKGNFPGRFSGRQFSNSRSEMNVSTLELGDSALYLCASSRTGSEDTQYFGPGTRLTVL.